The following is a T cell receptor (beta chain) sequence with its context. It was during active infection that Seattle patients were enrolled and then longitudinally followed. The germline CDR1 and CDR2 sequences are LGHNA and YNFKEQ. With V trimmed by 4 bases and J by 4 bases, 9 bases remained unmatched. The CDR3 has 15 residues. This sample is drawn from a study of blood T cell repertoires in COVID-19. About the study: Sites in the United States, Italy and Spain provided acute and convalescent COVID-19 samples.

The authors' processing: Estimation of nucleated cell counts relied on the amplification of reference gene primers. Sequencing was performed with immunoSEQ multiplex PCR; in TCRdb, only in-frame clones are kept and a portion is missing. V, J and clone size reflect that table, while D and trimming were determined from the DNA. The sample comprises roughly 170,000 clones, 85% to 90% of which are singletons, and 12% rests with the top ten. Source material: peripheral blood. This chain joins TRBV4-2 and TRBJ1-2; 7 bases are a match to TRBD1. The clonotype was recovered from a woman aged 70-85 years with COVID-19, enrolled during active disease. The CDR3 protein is CASSPQKDRAYGYTF. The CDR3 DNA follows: TGTGCCAGCAGCCCTCAAAAAGACAGGGCCTATGGCTACACCTTC.